This T cell receptor beta chain is from a study of human T cells and chemical hapten exposure. The overall study: Skin on the upper inner arm, around 2 cm by around 2 cm in size, was sensitized with 2% DPC.

TCRdb called the RACE reads again in MiXCR, with one record for every CDR3 protein. The sample has roughly 360,000 distinct CDR3 sequences, around 5% seen once; the top ten hold around 2%. This clonotype was picked up a small number of times. Its matching antigen is unknown. CDR3 length equals 15 residues. The V gene lost 4 bases and the J gene lost 7 bases, with 15 bases spanning the gap. The V gene's germline CDR1 is SGDLS and CDR2 YYNGEE. Time point indicated: patch test 1, 2 weeks after DPC sensitization. Treatment meaning: therapeutic diphenylcyclopropenone sensitization with weekly scalp DPC. Blood collection took place prior to placing each patch test. The study enrolled 18 to 70-year-old alopecia patients suitable for DPC. Regarding the study as a whole: Sensitization with DPC brought no change to TCRs above 1 in 1000 in frequency.

The rearrangement uses TRBV9 and TRBJ1-6; D gene unclear. This receptor was obtained from a woman between 45 and 65 years old with alopecia areata. Some clones in this sample may be carry-over from other donors' samples. Sequencing was performed on whole blood, taken in connection with sensitization to the hapten diphenylcyclopropenone (DPC). The CDR3 protein is CASSTDGSGNSPLHF. The CDR3 DNA reads as TGTGCCAGCAGCACAGACGGGTCCGGGAATTCACCCCTCCACTTT. Drawing the rest from reference TRBV9 and TRBJ1-6, the complete variable domain is DSGVTQTPKHLITATGQRVTLRCSPRSGDLSVYWYQQSLDQGLQFLIQYYNGEERAKGNILERFSAQQFPDLHSELNLSSLELGDSALYFCASSTDGSGNSPLHFGNGTRLTVT.